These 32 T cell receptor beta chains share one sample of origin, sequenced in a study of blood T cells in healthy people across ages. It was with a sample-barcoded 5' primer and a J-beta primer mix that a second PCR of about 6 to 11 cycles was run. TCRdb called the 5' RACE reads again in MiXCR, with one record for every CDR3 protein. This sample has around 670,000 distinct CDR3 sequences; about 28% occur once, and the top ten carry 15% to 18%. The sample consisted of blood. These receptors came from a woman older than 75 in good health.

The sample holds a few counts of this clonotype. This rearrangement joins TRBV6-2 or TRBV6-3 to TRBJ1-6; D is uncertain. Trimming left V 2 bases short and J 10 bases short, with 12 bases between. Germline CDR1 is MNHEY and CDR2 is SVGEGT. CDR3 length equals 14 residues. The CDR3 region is CASSYPSRGSPLHF. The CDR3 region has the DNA TGTGCCAGCAGTTACCCCTCAAGAGGATCACCCCTCCACTTT.

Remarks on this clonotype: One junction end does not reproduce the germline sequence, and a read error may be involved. CDR3: CACSSLGLAGADTQYF. Written as DNA, the CDR3 is TGTGCCTGCAGTTCCTTGGGACTAGCGGGAGCAGATACGCAGTATTTT. The chain joins TRBV28 to TRBJ2-3; TRBD2 matches at 14 bases. CDR3 length equals 16 residues. Germline V gene data show CDR1 as MDHEN and CDR2 as SYDVKM.

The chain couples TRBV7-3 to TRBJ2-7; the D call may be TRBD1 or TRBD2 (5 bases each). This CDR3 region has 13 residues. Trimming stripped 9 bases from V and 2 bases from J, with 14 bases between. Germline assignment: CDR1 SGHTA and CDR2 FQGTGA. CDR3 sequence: CASGDGPTYEQYF. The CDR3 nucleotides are TGTGCCAGTGGGGACGGACCAACCTACGAGCAGTACTTC.

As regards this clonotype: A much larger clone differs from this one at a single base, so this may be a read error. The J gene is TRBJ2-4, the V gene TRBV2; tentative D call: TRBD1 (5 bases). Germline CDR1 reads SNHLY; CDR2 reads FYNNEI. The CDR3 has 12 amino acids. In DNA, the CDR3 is TGTGCCGGCAGTGGACAAGTGGACATTCAGTACTTC. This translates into CAGSGQVDIQYF.

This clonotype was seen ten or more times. In DNA, the CDR3 is TGTGCCAGCAGCTTGACAGGGAGCGCCCAAGAGACCCAGTACTTC. This gives the protein CASSLTGSAQETQYF. V gene TRBV7-3 combines with J gene TRBJ2-5, with 7 bases lining up with TRBD1. CDR3 length equals 15 residues. In germline, CDR1 is SGHTA, CDR2 FQGTGA. Germline trimming cut 3 bases from V and 1 base from J; bases unmatched to any gene: 5.

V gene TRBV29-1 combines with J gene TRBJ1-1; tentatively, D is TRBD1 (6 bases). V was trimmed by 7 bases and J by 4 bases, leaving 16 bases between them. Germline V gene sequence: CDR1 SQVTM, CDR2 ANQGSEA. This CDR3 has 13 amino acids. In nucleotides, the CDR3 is TGCAGCGCCCAGGGGACCCGGGGCACTGAAGCTTTCTTT. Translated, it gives CSAQGTRGTEAFF.

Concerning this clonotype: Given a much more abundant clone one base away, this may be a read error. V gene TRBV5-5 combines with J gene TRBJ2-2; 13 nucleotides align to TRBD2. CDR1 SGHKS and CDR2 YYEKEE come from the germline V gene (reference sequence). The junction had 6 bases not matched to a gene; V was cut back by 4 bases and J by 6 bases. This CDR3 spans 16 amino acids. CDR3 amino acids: CASSLGLAGAPGELFF. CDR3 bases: TGTGCCAGCAGCCTAGGACTAGCGGGAGCCCCCGGGGAGCTGTTTTTT.

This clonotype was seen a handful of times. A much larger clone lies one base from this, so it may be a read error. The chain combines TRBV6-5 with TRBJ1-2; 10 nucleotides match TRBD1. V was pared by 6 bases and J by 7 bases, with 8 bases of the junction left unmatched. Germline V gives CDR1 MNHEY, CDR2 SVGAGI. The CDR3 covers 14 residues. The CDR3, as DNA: TGTGCCAGCAGGTATGGACAGGGGGTAGCTGGCTACACCTTC. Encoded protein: CASRYGQGVAGYTF.

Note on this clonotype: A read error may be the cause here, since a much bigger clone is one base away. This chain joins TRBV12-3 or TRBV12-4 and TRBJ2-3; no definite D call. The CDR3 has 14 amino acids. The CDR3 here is CTSSLAARTDTQYF. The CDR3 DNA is TGTACCAGCAGTTTAGCTGCCAGGACAGATACGCAGTATTTT.

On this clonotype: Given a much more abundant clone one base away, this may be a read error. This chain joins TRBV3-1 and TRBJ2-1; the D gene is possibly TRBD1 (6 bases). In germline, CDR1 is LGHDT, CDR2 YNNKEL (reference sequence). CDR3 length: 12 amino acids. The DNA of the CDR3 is TGTACCAGCAGCCGTGGGGGCTCTGAGCAGTTCTTC. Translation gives CTSSRGGSEQFF.

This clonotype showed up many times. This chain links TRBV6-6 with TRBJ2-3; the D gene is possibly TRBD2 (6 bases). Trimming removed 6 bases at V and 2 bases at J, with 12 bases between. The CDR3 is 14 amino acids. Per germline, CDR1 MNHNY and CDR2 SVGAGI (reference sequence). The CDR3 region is CASSVGGPTDTQYF. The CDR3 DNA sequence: TGTGCCAGCAGCGTCGGGGGACCCACAGATACGCAGTATTTT.

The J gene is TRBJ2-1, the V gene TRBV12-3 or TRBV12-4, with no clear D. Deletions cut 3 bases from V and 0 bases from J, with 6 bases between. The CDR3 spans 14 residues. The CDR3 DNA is TGTGCCAGCAGTTTGTCTGTCTCCTACAATGAGCAGTTCTTC. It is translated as CASSLSVSYNEQFF.

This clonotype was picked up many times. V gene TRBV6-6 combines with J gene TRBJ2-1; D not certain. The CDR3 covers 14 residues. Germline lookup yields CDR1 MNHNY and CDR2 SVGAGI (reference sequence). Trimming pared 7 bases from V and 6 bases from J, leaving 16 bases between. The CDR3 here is CASTPARAGNEQFF. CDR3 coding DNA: TGTGCCAGCACTCCGGCAAGGGCCGGCAATGAGCAGTTCTTC.

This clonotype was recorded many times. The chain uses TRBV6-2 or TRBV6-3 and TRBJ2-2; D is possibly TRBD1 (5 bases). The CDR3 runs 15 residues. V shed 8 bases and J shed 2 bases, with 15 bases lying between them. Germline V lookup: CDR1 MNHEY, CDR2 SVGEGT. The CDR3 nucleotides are TGTGCCAGCCGACAGCCTAGGTTTAACACCGGGGAGCTGTTTTTT. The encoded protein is CASRQPRFNTGELFF.

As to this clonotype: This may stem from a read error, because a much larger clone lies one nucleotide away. The DNA for the CDR3 is TGTGCCAGCAGGGGGGCAGGGGGCCTCTACGAGCAGTACTTC. This translates into CASRGAGGLYEQYF. This chain uses TRBV6-5 with TRBJ2-7, with 8 bases that match TRBD1. Looked up from germline, CDR1 is MNHEY and CDR2 is SVGAGI. There are 14 residues in the CDR3. The ends lost 6 bases at V and 3 bases at J; junction bases unmatched: 7.

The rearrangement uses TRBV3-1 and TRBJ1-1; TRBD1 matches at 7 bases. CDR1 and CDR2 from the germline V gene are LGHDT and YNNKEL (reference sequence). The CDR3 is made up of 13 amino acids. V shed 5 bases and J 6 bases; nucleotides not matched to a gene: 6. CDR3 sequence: CASSNRGYAEAFF. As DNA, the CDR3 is TGTGCCAGCAGCAACAGGGGTTACGCTGAAGCTTTCTTT.

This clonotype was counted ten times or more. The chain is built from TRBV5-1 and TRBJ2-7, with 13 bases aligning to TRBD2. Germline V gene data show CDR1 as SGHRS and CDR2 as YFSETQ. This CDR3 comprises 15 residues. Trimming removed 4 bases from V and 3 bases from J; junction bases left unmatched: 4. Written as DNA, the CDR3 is TGCGCCAGCAGCCCTCGGACTAGCGGGGGCTACGAGCAGTACTTC. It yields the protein CASSPRTSGGYEQYF.

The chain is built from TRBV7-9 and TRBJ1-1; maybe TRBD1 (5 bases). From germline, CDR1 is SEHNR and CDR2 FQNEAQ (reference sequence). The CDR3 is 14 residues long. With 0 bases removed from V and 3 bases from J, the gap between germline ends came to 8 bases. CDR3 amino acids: CASSLAQGYTEAFF. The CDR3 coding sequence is TGTGCCAGCAGCTTAGCGCAGGGATACACTGAAGCTTTCTTT.

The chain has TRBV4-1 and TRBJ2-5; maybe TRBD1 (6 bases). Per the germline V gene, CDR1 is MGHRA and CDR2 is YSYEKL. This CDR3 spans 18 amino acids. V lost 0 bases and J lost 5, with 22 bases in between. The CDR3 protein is CASSQEISWGQVLETQYF. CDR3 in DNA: TGCGCCAGCAGCCAAGAAATTTCGTGGGGGCAGGTGTTGGAGACCCAGTACTTC.

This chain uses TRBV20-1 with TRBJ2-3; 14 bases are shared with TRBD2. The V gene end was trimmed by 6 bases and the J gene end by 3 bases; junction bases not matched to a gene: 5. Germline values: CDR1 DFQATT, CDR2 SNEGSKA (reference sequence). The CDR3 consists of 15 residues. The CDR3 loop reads CSATSGGAGTDTQYF. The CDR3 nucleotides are TGCAGTGCGACTAGCGGGGGGGCGGGGACAGATACGCAGTATTTT.

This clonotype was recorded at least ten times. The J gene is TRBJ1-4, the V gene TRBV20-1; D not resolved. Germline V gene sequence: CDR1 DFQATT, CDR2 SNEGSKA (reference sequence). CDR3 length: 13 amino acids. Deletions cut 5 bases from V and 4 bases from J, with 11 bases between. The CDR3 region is CSAATGFNEKLFF. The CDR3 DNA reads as TGCAGTGCTGCGACCGGATTTAATGAAAAACTGTTTTTT.

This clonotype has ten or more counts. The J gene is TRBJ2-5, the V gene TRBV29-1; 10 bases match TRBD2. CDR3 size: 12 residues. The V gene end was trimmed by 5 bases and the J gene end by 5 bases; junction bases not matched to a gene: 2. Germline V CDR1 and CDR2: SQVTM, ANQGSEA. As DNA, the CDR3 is TGCAGCGTTAGCGGGGGGGCGGAGACCCAGTACTTC. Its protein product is CSVSGGAETQYF.

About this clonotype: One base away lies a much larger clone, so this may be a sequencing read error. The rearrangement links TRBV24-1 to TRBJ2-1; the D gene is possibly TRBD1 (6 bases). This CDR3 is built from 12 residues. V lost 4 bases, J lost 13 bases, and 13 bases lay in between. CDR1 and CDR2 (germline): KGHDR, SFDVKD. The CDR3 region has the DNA TGTGCCACCAGTGAGGGGGCAAGGACCCAGTTCTTC. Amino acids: CATSEGARTQFF.

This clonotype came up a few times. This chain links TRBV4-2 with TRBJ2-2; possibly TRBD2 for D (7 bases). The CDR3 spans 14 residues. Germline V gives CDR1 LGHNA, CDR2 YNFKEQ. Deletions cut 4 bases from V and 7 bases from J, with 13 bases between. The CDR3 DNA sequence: TGTGCCAGCAGCCGGGGGGGGCTCGTCGGGGAGCTGTTTTTT. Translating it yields CASSRGGLVGELFF.

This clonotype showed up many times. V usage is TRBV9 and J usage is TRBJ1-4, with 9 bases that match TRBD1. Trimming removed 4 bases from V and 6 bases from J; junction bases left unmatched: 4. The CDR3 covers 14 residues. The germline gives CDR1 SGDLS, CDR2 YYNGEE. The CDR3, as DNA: TGTGCCAGCAGCCCGGGACAGGGAGATGAAAAACTGTTTTTT. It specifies CASSPGQGDEKLFF.

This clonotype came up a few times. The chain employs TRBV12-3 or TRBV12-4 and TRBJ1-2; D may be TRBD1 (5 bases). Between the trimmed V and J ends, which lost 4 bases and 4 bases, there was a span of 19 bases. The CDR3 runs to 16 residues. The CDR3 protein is CASSSNPGTGLYGYTF. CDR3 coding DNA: TGTGCCAGCAGTTCAAATCCCGGGACGGGCCTCTATGGCTACACCTTC.

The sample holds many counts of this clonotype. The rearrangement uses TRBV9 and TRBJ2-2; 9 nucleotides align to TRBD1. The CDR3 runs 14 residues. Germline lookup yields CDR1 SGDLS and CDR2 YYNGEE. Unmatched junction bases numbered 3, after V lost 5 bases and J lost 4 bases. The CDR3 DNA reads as TGTGCCAGCAGTACAGGGGGCGGCACCGGGGAGCTGTTTTTT. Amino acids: CASSTGGGTGELFF.

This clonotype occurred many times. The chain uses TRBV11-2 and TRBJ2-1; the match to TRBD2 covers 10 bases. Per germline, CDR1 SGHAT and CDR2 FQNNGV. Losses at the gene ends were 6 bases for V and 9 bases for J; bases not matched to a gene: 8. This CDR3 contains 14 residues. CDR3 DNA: TGTGCCAGCAGTGGTAGCGGGGGGTCGGGTGAGCAGTTCTTC. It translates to CASSGSGGSGEQFF.

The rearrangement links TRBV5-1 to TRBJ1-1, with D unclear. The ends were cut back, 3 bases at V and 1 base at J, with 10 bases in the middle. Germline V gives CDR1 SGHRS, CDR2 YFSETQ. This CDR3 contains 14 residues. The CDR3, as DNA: TGCGCCAGCAGCTGGGTACCGGCGAACACTGAAGCTTTCTTT. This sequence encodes CASSWVPANTEAFF.

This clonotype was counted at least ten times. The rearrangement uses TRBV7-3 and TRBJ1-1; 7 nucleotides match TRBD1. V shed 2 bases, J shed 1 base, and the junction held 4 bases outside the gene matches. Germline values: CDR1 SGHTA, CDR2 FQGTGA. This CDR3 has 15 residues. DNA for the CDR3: TGTGCCAGCAGCTTAGCGGGACAGCCGAACACTGAAGCTTTCTTT. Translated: CASSLAGQPNTEAFF.

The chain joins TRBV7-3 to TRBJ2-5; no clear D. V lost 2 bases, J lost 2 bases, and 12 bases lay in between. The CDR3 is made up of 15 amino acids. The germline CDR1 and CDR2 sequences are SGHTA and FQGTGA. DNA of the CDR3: TGTGCCAGCAGCTTATCCCCAGGAAGACAAGAGACCCAGTACTTC. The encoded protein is CASSLSPGRQETQYF.

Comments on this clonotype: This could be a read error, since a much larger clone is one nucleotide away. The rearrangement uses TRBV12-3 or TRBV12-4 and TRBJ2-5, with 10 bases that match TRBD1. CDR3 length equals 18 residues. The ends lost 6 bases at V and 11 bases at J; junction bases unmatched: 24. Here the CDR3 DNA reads TGTGCCAGCAGCAACTTGCTCCTCCGGGACAGGGGCAACAATGAGCAGTACTTC. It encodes CASSNLLLRDRGNNEQYF.